This record concerns one TCR beta chain sequence. Germline CDR1 and CDR2: SEHNR and FQNEAQ (reference sequence). Trimming at V came to 5 bases and at J to 8 bases, leaving 16 bases not matched to a gene. CDR3 length equals 16 residues. The data stem from a study of blood T cell repertoires in COVID-19. Overall study context: The United States, Italy and Spain supplied acute and convalescent COVID-19 samples. The cDNA or gDNA used as material had been derived from T cells, B-cell-depleted T cells, or PBMCs.

As processed by the authors: Estimation of nucleated cell counts relied on the amplification of reference gene primers. Generated by immunoSEQ multiplex PCR, the TCRdb table keeps only in-frame clones and is missing some. V, J and clone size are taken as reported in that table, and D and trimming were inferred from the DNA itself. The repertoire includes about 240,000 clones, approximately 80% of them detected once, and roughly 2% sits in the top ten. The chain is built from TRBV7-9 and TRBJ2-3, with 7 bases fitting TRBD1. The sequenced sample consisted of peripheral blood. This TCR came from a man between 25 and 39 years old who had recovered from COVID-19. This chain's CDR3 is CASSALPGQEYSTQYF. The CDR3 coding sequence is TGTGCCAGCAGCGCCTTGCCCGGACAGGAGTATAGTACGCAGTATTTT.